This T cell receptor (beta chain) emerged from a study of a mutant IDH1 vaccine in newly diagnosed glioma. Concerning this clone itself: The antigen is undetermined.

Produced via immunoSEQ multiplex PCR; TCRdb's table is partial and in-frame only. The sample holds 110,000 or so clones, 85% to 90% seen once. Germline CDR1 and CDR2: MDHEN and SYDVKM. Trimming pared 3 bases from V and 13 bases from J, leaving 7 bases between. This CDR3 is built from 11 residues. Specified time point: week 11, during vaccination. Mutant IDH1 20-mer peptide, at 300 ug, made up each vaccine dose, with topical imiquimod. Sequencing used PBMCs, obtained from a glioma patient whose treatment included an IDH1 peptide vaccine. This clonotype was sampled from a woman in her forties or fifties with glioma. V usage is TRBV28 and J usage is TRBJ1-6; tentative D call: TRBD1 (5 bases). CDR3 in amino acids: CASSFGGPLHF. Here the CDR3 DNA reads TGTGCCAGCAGTTTTGGGGGTCCCCTCCACTTT.